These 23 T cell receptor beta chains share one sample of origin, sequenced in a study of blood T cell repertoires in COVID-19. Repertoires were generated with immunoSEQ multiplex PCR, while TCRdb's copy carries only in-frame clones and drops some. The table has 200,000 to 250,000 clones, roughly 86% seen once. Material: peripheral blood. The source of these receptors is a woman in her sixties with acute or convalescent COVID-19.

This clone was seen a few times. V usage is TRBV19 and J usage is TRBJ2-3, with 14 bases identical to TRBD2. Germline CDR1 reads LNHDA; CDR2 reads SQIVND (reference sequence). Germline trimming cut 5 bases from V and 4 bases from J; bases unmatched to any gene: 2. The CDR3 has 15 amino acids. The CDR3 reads CASSLGLAGADTQYF. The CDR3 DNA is TGTGCCAGTAGTCTGGGACTAGCGGGAGCAGATACGCAGTATTTT.

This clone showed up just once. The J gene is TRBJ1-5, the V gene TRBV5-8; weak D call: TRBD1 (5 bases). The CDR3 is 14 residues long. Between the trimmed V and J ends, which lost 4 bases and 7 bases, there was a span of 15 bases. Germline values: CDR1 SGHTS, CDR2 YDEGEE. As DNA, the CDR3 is TGTGCCAGCAGCCCCCGGGGGAGGATACAGCCCCAGCATTTT. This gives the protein CASSPRGRIQPQHF.

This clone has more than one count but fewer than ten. The CDR3 nucleotides are TGCAGCGTTGAAATGACAGGGTTTCGTTACGAGCAGTACTTC. Residues: CSVEMTGFRYEQYF. The chain recombines TRBV29-1 with TRBJ2-7, with 7 bases lining up with TRBD1. Germline CDR1 SQVTM, CDR2 ANQGSEA. The CDR3 sequence is 14 residues long. Trimming cost V 2 bases and J 4 bases; bases outside gene matches: 8.

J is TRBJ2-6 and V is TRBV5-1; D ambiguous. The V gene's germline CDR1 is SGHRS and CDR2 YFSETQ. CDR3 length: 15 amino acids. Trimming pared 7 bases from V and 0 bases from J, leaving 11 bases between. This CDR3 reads CASQAQISGANVLTF. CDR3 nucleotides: TGCGCCAGCCAGGCTCAAATCTCTGGGGCCAACGTCCTGACTTTC.

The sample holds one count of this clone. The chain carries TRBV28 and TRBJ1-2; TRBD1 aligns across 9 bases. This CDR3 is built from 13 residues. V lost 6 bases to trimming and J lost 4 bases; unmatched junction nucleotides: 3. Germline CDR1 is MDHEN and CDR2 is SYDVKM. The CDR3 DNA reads TGTGCCAGCAGGACAGGGGGGGGCTATGGCTACACCTTC. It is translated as CASRTGGGYGYTF.

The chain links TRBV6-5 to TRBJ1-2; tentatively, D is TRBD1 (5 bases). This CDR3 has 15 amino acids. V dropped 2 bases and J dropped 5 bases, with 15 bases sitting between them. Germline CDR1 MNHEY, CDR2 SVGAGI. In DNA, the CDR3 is TGTGCCAGCAGTTACCAGCCAGGGAGGGGATATGGCTACACCTTC. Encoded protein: CASSYQPGRGYGYTF.

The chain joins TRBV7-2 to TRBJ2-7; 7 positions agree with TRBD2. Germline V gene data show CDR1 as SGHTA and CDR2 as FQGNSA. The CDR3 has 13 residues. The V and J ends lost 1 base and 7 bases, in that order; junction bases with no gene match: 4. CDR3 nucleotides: TGTGCCAGCAGCTTAGATTCGCGGGGGGAGCAGTACTTC. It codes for CASSLDSRGEQYF. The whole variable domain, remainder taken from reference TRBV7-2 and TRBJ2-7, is GAGVSQSPSNKVTEKGKDVELRCDPISGHTALYWYRQSLGQGLEFLIYFQGNSAPDKSGLPSDRFSAERTGGSVSTLTIQRTQQEDSAVYLCASSLDSRGEQYFGPGTRLTVT.

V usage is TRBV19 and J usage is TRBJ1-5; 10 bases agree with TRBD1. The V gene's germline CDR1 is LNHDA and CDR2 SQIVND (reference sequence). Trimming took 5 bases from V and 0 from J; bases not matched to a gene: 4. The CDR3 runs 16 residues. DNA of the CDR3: TGTGCCAGTAGTGGGACAGGGGTCTATAGCAATCAGCCCCAGCATTTT. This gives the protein CASSGTGVYSNQPQHF.

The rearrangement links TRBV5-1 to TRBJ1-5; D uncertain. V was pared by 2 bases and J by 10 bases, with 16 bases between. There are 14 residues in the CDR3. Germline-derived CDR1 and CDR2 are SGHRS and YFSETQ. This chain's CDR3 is CASSFGVGDFPQHF. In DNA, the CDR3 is TGCGCCAGCAGCTTCGGGGTGGGCGATTTTCCCCAGCATTTT. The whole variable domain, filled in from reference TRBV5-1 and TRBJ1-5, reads KAGVTQTPRYLIKTRGQQVTLSCSPISGHRSVSWYQQTPGQGLQFLFEYFSETQRNKGNFPGRFSGRQFSNSRSEMNVSTLELGDSALYLCASSFGVGDFPQHFGDGTRLSIL.

CDR3 in amino acids: CASSFSRETQYF. The CDR3 DNA follows: TGCGCCAGCAGCTTTAGCCGAGAGACCCAGTACTTC. The J gene is TRBJ2-5, the V gene TRBV5-1; no definite D call. Trimming took 2 bases from V and 4 from J, leaving 6 bases between them. CDR3 length: 12 amino acids. Germline CDR1 is SGHRS and CDR2 is YFSETQ.

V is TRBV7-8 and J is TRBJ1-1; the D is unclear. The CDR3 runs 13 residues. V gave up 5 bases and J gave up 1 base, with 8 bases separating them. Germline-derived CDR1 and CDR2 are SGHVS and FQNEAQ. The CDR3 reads CASSKNRNTEAFF. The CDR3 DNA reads TGTGCCAGCAGCAAAAACAGGAACACTGAAGCTTTCTTT. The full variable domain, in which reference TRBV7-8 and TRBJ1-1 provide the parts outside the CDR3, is GAGVSQSPRYKVAKRGQDVALRCDPISGHVSLFWYQQALGQGPEFLTYFQNEAQLDKSGLPSDRFFAERPEGSVSTLKIQRTQQEDSAVYLCASSKNRNTEAFFGQGTRLTVV.

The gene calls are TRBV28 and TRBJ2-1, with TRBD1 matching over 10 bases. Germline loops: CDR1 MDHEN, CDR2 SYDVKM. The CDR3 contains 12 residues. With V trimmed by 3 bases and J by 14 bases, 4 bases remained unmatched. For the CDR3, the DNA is TGTGCCAGCAGTTTTTCGGGACAGGGGAAGTTCTTC. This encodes CASSFSGQGKFF.

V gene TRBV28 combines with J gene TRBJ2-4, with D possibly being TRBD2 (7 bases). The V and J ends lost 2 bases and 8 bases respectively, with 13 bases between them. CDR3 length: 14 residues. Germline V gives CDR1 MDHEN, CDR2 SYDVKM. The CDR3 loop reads CASSLGGATYIQYF. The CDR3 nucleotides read TGTGCCAGCAGTTTAGGGGGGGCGACATACATTCAGTACTTC.

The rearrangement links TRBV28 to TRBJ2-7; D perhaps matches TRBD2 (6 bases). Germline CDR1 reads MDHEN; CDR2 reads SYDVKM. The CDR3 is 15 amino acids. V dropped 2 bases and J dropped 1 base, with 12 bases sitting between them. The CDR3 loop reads CASSLGGLSSYEQYF. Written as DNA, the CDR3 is TGTGCCAGCAGTTTAGGGGGACTTTCATCCTACGAGCAGTACTTC.

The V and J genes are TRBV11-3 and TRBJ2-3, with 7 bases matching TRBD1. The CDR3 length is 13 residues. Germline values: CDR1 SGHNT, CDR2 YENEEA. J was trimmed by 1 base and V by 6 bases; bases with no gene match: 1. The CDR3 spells CASRGQGTDTQYF. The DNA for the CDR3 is TGTGCCAGCAGAGGACAGGGCACAGATACGCAGTATTTT.

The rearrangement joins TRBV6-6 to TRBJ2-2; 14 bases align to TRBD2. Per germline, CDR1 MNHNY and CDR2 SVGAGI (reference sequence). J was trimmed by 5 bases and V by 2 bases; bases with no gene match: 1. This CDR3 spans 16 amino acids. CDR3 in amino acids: CASSYGLAGGTGELFF. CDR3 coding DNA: TGTGCCAGCAGTTACGGACTAGCGGGAGGTACCGGGGAGCTGTTTTTT.

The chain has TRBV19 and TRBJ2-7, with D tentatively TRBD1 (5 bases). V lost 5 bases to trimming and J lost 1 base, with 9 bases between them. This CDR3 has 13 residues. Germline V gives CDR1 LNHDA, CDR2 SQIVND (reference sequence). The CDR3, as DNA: TGTGCCAGTAGTTTTCGACAGTCCTACGAGCAGTACTTC. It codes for CASSFRQSYEQYF.

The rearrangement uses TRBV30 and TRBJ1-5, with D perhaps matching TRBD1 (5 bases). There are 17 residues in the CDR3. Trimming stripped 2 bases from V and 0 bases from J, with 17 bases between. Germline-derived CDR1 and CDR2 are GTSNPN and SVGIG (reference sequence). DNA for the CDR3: TGTGCCTGGAGTTGGGGGGGGAATCTGAATAGCAATCAGCCCCAGCATTTT. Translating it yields CAWSWGGNLNSNQPQHF.

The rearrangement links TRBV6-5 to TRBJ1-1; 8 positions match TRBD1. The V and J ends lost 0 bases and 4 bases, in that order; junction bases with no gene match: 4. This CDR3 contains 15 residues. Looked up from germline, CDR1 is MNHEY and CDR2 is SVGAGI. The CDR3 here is CASSYSQGARTEAFF. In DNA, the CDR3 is TGTGCCAGCAGTTACTCGCAGGGGGCGCGCACTGAAGCTTTCTTT.

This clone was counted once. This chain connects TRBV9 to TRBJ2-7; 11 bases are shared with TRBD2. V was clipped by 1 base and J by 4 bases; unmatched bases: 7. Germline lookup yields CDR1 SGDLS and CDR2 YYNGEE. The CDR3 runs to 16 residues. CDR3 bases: TGTGCCAGCAGCGTATTAGCGGGAGGGCCGTGGTACGAGCAGTACTTC. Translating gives CASSVLAGGPWYEQYF.

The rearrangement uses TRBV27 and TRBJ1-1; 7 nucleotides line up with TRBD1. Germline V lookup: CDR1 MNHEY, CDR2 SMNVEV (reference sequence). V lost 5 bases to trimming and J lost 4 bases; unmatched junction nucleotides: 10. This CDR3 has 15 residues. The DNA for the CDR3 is TGTGCCAGCAGTCACCGACAGGGTAGGGGCACTGAAGCTTTCTTT. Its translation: CASSHRQGRGTEAFF.

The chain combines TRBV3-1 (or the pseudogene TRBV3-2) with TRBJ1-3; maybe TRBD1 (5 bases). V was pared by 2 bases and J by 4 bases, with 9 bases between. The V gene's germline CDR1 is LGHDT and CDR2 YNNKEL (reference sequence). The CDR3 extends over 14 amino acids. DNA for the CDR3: TGTGCCAGCAGCCAACGGGGGTCGGGAAACACCATATATTTT. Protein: CASSQRGSGNTIYF.

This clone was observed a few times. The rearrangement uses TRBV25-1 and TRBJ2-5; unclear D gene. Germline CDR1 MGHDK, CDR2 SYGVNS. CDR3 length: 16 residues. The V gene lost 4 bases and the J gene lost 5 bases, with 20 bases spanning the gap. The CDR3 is CASSAEGGEASETQYF. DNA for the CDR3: TGTGCCAGCAGTGCAGAAGGTGGAGAAGCGAGCGAGACCCAGTACTTC.